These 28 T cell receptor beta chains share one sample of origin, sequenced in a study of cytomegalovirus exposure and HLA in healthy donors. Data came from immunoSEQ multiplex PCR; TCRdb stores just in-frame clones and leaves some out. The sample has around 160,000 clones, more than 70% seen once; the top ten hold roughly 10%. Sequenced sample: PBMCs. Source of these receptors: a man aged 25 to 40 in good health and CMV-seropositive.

DNA for the CDR3: TGTGCCAGCAGTTACGGATCCGAGACCCCAGGCGGCTACACCTTC. This translates into CASSYGSETPGGYTF. This chain joins TRBV6-5 and TRBJ1-2, with D uncertain. Between the trimmed V and J ends, which lost 2 bases and 8 bases, there was a span of 18 bases. The CDR3 totals 15 residues. Germline V gene lookup returns CDR1 MNHEY and CDR2 SVGAGI.

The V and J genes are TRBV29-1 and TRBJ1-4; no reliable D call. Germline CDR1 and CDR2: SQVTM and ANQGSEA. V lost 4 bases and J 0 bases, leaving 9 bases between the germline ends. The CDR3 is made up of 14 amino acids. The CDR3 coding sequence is TGCAGCGTTGCTGAGCAGGCAACTAATGAAAAACTGTTTTTT. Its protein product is CSVAEQATNEKLFF. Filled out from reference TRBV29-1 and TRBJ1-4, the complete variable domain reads SAVISQKPSRDICQRGTSLTIQCQVDSQVTMMFWYRQQPGQSLTLIATANQGSEATYESGFVIDKFPISRPNLTFSTLTVSNMSPEDSSIYLCSVAEQATNEKLFFGSGTQLSVL.

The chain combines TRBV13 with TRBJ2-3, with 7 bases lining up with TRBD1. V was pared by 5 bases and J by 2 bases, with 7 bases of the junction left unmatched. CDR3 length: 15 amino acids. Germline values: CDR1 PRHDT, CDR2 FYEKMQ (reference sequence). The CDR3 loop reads CASSGRDRDTDTQYF. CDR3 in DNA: TGTGCCAGCAGCGGCCGGGACAGAGACACAGATACGCAGTATTTT. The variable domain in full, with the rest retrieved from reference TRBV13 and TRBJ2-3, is AAGVIQSPRHLIKEKRETATLKCYPIPRHDTVYWYQQGPGQDPQFLISFYEKMQSDKGSIPDRFSAQQFSDYHSELNMSSLELGDSALYFCASSGRDRDTDTQYFGPGTRLTVL.

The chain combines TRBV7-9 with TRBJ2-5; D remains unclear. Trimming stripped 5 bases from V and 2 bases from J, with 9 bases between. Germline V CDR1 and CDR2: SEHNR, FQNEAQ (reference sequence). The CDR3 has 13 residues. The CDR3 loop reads CASSPRSQETQYF. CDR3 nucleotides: TGTGCCAGCAGCCCGCGGTCGCAAGAGACCCAGTACTTC. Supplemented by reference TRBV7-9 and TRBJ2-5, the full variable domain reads DTGVSQNPRHKITKRGQNVTFRCDPISEHNRLYWYRQTLGQGPEFLTYFQNEAQLEKSRLLSDRFSAERPKGSFSTLEIQRTEQGDSAMYLCASSPRSQETQYFGPGTRLLVL.

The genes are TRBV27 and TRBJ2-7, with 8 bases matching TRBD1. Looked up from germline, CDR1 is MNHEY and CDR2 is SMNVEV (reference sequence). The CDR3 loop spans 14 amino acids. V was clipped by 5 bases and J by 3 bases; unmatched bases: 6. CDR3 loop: CASSPLGQGYEQYF. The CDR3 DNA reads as TGTGCCAGCAGTCCTCTTGGACAGGGCTACGAGCAGTACTTC.

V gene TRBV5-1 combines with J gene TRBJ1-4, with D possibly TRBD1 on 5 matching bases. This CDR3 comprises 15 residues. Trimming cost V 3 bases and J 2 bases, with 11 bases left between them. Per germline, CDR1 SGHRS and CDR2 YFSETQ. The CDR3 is CASSWRGLTNEKLFF. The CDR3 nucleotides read TGCGCCAGCAGCTGGAGGGGTCTGACTAATGAAAAACTGTTTTTT. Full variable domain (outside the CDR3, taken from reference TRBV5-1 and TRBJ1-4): KAGVTQTPRYLIKTRGQQVTLSCSPISGHRSVSWYQQTPGQGLQFLFEYFSETQRNKGNFPGRFSGRQFSNSRSEMNVSTLELGDSALYLCASSWRGLTNEKLFFGSGTQLSVL.

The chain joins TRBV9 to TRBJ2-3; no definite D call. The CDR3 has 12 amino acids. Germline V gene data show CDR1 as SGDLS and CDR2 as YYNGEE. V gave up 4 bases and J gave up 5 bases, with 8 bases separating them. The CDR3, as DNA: TGTGCCAGCAGCCCTACCCGAGATACGCAGTATTTT. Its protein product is CASSPTRDTQYF.

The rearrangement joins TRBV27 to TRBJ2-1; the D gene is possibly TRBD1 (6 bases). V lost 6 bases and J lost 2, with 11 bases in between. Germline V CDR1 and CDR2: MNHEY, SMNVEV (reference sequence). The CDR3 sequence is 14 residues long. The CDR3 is CASSRGGPYNEQFF. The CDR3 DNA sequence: TGTGCCAGCAGCCGAGGGGGTCCCTACAATGAGCAGTTCTTC.

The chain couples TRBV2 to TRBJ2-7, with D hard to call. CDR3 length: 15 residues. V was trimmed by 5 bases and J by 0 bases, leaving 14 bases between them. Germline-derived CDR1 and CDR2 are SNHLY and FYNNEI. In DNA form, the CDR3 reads TGTGCCAGCAGTCGAAACCCCGTGAGCTCCTACGAGCAGTACTTC. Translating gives CASSRNPVSSYEQYF.

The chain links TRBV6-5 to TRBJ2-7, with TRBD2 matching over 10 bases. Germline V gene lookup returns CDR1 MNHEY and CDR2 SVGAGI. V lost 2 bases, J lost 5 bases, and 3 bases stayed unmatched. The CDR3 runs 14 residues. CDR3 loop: CASSYLGLADEQYF. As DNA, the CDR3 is TGTGCCAGCAGTTACCTCGGACTAGCGGACGAGCAGTACTTC.

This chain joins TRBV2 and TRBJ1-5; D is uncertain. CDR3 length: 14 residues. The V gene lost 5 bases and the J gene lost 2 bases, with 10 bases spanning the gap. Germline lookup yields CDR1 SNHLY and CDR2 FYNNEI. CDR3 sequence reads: CASSRDTRNQPQHF. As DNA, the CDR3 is TGTGCCAGCAGTCGCGACACTCGCAATCAGCCCCAGCATTTT. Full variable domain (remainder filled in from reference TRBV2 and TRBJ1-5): EPEVTQTPSHQVTQMGQEVILRCVPISNHLYFYWYRQILGQKVEFLVSFYNNEISEKSEIFDDQFSVERPDGSNFTLKIRSTKLEDSAMYFCASSRDTRNQPQHFGDGTRLSIL.

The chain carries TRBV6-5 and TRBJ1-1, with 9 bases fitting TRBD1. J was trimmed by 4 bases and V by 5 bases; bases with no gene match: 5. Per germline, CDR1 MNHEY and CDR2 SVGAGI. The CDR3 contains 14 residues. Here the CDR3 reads CASSLQGASTEAFF. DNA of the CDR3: TGTGCCAGCAGTCTACAGGGGGCGAGCACTGAAGCTTTCTTT.

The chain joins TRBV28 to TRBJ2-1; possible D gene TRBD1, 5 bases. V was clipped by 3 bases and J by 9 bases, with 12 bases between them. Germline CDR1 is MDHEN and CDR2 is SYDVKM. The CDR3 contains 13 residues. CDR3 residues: CASSFTQGAEQFF. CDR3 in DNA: TGTGCCAGCAGTTTTACGCAAGGGGCTGAGCAGTTCTTC.

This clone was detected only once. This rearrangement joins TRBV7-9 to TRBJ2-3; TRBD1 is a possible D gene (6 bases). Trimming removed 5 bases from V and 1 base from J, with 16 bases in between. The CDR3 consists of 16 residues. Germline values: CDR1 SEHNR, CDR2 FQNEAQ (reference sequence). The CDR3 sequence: CASSRGAGVGTDTQYF. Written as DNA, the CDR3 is TGTGCCAGCAGCCGAGGGGCAGGGGTTGGCACAGATACGCAGTATTTT.

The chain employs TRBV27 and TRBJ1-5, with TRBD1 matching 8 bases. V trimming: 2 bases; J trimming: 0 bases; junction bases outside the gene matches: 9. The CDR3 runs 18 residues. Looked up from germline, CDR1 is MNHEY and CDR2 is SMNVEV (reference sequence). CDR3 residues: CASSLNRGAILSNQPQHF. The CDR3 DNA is TGTGCCAGCAGTTTAAACAGGGGGGCTATTCTTAGCAATCAGCCCCAGCATTTT.

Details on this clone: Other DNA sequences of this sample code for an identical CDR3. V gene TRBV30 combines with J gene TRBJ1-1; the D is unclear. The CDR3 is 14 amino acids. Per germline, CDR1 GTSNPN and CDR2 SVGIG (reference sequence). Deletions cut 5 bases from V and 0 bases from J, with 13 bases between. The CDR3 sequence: CAWSVPVMNTEAFF. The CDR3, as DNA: TGTGCCTGGTCTGTCCCGGTTATGAACACTGAAGCTTTCTTT.

The CDR3 DNA reads as TGCAGCCTCCTATCGACTGGTTCGGGGGAGCAGTACTTC. This sequence encodes CSLLSTGSGEQYF. The gene calls are TRBV29-1 and TRBJ2-7; possible D gene TRBD2, 5 bases. There are 13 residues in the CDR3. Trimming shortened V by 8 bases and J by 7 bases, and 21 bases separated the two germline ends. Germline values: CDR1 SQVTM, CDR2 ANQGSEA.

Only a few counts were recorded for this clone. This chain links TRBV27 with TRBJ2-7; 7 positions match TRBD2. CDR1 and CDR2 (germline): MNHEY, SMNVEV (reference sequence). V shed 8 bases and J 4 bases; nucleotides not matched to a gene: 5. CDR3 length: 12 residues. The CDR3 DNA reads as TGTGCCAGCGGCGGGGGTGGATACGAGCAGTACTTC. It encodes CASGGGGYEQYF.

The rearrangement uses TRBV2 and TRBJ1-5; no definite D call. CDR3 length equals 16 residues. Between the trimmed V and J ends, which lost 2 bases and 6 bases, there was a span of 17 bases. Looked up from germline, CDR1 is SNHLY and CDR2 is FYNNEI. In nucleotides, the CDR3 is TGTGCCAGCAGTGAAAGGGTATTAGGAGGCGGTCAGCCCCAGCATTTT. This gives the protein CASSERVLGGGQPQHF.

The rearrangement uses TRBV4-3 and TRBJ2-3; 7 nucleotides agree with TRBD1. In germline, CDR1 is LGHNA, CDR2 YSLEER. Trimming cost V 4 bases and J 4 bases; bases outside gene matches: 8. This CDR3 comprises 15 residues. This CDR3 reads CASSPTGITADTQYF. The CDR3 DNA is TGCGCCAGCAGCCCGACAGGGATTACGGCAGATACGCAGTATTTT.

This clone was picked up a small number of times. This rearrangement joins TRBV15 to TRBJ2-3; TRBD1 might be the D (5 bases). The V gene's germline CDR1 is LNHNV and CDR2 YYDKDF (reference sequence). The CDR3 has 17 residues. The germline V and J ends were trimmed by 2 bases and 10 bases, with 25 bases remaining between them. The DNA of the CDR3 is TGTGCCACCAGCAGACCCCAAGGGGTAGCAAAAGAACGGGCGCAGTATTTT. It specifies CATSRPQGVAKERAQYF.

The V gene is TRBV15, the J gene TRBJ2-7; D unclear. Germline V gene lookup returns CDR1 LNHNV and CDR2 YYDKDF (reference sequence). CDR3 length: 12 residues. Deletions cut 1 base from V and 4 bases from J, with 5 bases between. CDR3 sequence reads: CATSRAGYEQYF. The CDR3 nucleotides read TGTGCCACCAGCAGAGCCGGGTACGAGCAGTACTTC. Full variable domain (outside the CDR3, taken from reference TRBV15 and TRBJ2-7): DAMVIQNPRYQVTQFGKPVTLSCSQTLNHNVMYWYQQKSSQAPKLLFHYYDKDFNNEADTPDNFQSRRPNTSFCFLDIRSPGLGDTAMYLCATSRAGYEQYFGPGTRLTVT.

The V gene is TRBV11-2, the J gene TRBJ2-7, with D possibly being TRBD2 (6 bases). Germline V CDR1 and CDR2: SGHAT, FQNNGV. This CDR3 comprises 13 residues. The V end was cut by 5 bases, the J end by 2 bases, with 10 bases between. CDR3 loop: CASSMEGPYEQYF. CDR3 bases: TGTGCCAGCAGCATGGAGGGACCCTACGAGCAGTACTTC.

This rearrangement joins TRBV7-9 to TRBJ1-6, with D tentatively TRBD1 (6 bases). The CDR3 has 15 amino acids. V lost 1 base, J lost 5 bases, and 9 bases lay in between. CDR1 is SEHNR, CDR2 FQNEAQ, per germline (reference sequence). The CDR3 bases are TGTGCCAGCAGCTTAGAGGGGGTCAATAATTCACCCCTCCACTTT. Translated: CASSLEGVNNSPLHF.

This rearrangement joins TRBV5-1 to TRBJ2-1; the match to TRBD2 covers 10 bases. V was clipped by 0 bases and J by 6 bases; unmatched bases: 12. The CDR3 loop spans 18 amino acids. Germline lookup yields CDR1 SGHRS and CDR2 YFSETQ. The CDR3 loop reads CASSLGQGPTSGSNEQFF. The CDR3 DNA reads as TGCGCCAGCAGCTTGGGACAGGGCCCGACTAGCGGGTCCAATGAGCAGTTCTTC.

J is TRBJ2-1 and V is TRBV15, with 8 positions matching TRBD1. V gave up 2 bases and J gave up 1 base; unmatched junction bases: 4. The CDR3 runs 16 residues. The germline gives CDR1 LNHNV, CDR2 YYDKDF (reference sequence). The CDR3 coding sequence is TGTGCCACCAGCAGAAGTAACAGGGGGTCCTACAATGAGCAGTTCTTC. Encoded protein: CATSRSNRGSYNEQFF.

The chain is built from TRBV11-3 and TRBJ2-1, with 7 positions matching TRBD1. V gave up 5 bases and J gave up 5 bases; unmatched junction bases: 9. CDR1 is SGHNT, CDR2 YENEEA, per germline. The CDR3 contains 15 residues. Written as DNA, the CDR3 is TGTGCCAGCAGCGTCAGACAGGGTTCGAACAATGAGCAGTTCTTC. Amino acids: CASSVRQGSNNEQFF.

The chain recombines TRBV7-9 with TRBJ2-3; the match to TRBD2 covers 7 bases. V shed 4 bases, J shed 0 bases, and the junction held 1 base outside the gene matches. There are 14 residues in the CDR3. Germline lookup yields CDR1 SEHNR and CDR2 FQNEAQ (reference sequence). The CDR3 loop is CASSWGGSTDTQYF. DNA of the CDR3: TGTGCCAGCAGCTGGGGGGGTAGCACAGATACGCAGTATTTT.